A selection of T cell receptor beta chains follows, all from one sample in a study of T-cell reconstitution after alpha-beta-depleted transplantation in children. Via MiXCR, TCRdb re-called the PCR reads, giving one row per CDR3 protein. The sample shows 640,000 or so distinct CDR3 sequences, approximately 16% of them seen only once. The sequencing here drew on PBMCs from the stem cell graft donor, taken from the stem cell graft. These receptors came from a human donor who donated a stem cell graft to a child with acute myeloid leukemia. Each CDR3 is given with its conserved first and last residue. The D gene is left open where the match is weak. The size of a clone is reported for some rows only, either as once, few or many, or as a class for expanded clones.

v_call	clone_size	j_call	d_call	cdr3_aa	cdr3_nt
TRBV6-1	NA	TRBJ1-5	NA	CASSEGPPQTGLNQPQHF	TGTGCCAGCAGTGAAGGACCCCCCCAGACAGGACTTAATCAGCCCCAGCATTTT
TRBV6-5	NA	TRBJ1-4	NA	CASSYITRQRGEKLFF	TGTGCCAGCAGTTACATAACGCGACAGCGGGGAGAAAAACTGTTTTTT
TRBV24-1	NA	TRBJ2-1	NA	CATSSDRTEQFF	TGTGCCACCAGCTCCGACAGGACTGAGCAGTTCTTC
TRBV5-1	NA	TRBJ2-5	NA	CASSWGGQIQETQYF	TGCGCCAGCAGCTGGGGCGGACAGATCCAAGAGACCCAGTACTTC
TRBV25-1	few	TRBJ2-1	TRBD1	CASSYLVRDRGDNEQFF	TGTGCCAGCAGTTACTTGGTCCGGGACAGGGGGGACAATGAGCAGTTCTTC
TRBV5-1	few	TRBJ2-1	NA	CASSLPRSGLDNEQFF	TGCGCCAGCAGCTTACCCCGGAGCGGACTGGACAATGAGCAGTTCTTC
TRBV20-1	NA	TRBJ2-3	NA	CCARKVLPSSSTDTQYF	TGCTGTGCTAGAAAGGTACTTCCCAGCTCTAGCACAGATACGCAGTATTTT
TRBV20-1	many	TRBJ1-5	NA	CSGGTPSNSNQPQHF	TGCAGTGGTGGGACCCCTTCCAATAGCAATCAGCCCCAGCATTTT
TRBV15	many	TRBJ2-1	NA	CATSRDRGDTDNEQFF	TGTGCCACCAGCAGAGATCGAGGGGACACAGACAATGAGCAGTTCTTC
TRBV20-1	few	TRBJ2-3	NA	CSARPPLAGRDTQYF	TGCAGTGCTAGACCCCCCCTCGCCGGTAGGGATACGCAGTATTTT
TRBV12-3/TRBV12-4	NA	TRBJ1-2	NA	CASSFSRYGYTF	TGTGCCAGCAGTTTTTCGCGGTATGGCTACACCTTC
TRBV7-9	few	TRBJ2-7	NA	CASSWDVYEQYF	TGTGCCAGCAGTTGGGACGTGTACGAGCAGTACTTC
TRBV12-3/TRBV12-4	few	TRBJ1-5	TRBD1	CASSEQGARGQPQHF	TGTGCCAGCAGCGAACAGGGGGCGCGGGGTCAGCCCCAGCATTTT
TRBV5-1	NA	TRBJ2-7	NA	CASSFPPEEQYF	TGCGCCAGCAGCTTCCCCCCCGAGGAGCAGTACTTC
TRBV29-1	many	TRBJ2-2	NA	CSVATTGELFF	TGCAGCGTAGCCACCACCGGGGAGCTGTTTTTT
TRBV20-1	many	TRBJ1-2	TRBD1	CSATLRTGLDGYTF	TGCAGTGCTACTCTTCGGACAGGATTAGATGGCTACACCTTC
TRBV20-1	NA	TRBJ1-2	TRBD1	CSARRPDRAHGYTF	TGCAGTGCTAGACGCCCGGACAGGGCGCATGGCTACACCTTC
TRBV28	NA	TRBJ1-2	NA	CASSLWGGRTNYGYTF	TGTGCCAGCAGTTTATGGGGGGGCAGGACGAACTATGGCTACACCTTC
TRBV29-1	many	TRBJ2-6	NA	CSVIQRPNVLTF	TGCAGCGTTATCCAGAGGCCCAACGTCCTGACTTTC
TRBV6-5	many	TRBJ1-5	TRBD1	CASRPTGWAGQPQHF	TGTGCCAGCAGACCGACAGGGTGGGCTGGTCAGCCCCAGCATTTT
TRBV28	few	TRBJ1-2	NA	CASSFRSPSYTF	TGTGCCAGCAGTTTTAGATCCCCGAGCTACACCTTC
TRBV5-1	few	TRBJ2-7	TRBD1	CASSFFQGASPLYEQYF	TGCGCCAGCAGCTTTTTCCAGGGGGCGAGTCCGCTCTACGAGCAGTACTTC
TRBV10-2	NA	TRBJ2-1	TRBD1	CASRGQGVLNEQFF	TGCGCCAGCCGGGGACAGGGGGTCCTGAATGAGCAGTTCTTC
TRBV7-7	few	TRBJ2-5	NA	CASSLNPPKVAQQETQYF	TGTGCCAGCAGCTTAAACCCCCCCAAGGTAGCCCAACAAGAGACCCAGTACTTC
TRBV7-2	many	TRBJ1-2	TRBD1	CASSSQTGAGGYTF	TGTGCCAGCAGCTCCCAGACAGGGGCGGGTGGCTACACCTTC
TRBV21-1	NA	TRBJ2-5	NA	CASSKDAELAQETQYF	TGTGCCAGCAGCAAAGACGCGGAGTTAGCTCAAGAGACCCAGTACTTC
TRBV4-3	many	TRBJ2-1	NA	CASSQDYTRMDNEQFF	TGCGCCAGCAGCCAAGACTACACTAGGATGGACAATGAGCAGTTCTTC
TRBV29-1	few	TRBJ2-2	NA	CSVGSVTGELFF	TGCAGCGTTGGCTCTGTCACCGGGGAGCTGTTTTTT
TRBV14	few	TRBJ2-1	TRBD2	CASSQIGLADAYNEQFF	TGTGCCAGCAGCCAGATAGGACTAGCCGACGCCTACAATGAGCAGTTCTTC
TRBV7-9	few	TRBJ2-7	NA	CASRLTANEQYF	TGTGCCAGCAGACTCACAGCGAACGAGCAGTACTTC
TRBV20-1	NA	TRBJ2-1	NA	CSALGGGGEQFF	TGCAGTGCTCTCGGGGGAGGGGGTGAGCAGTTCTTC
TRBV7-9	few	TRBJ1-1	NA	CASSPWGSGNTEAFF	TGTGCCAGCAGCCCATGGGGCAGTGGGAACACTGAAGCTTTCTTT
TRBV7-2	NA	TRBJ1-1	NA	CTSSLGGFTEAFF	TGTACCAGCAGCTTAGGCGGGTTCACTGAAGCTTTCTTT
TRBV6-2/TRBV6-3	few	TRBJ2-6	NA	CASSYPITGANVLTF	TGTGCCAGCAGTTACCCCATCACTGGGGCCAACGTCCTGACTTTC
TRBV20-1	few	TRBJ1-6	TRBD1	CSALDRGTSSYNSPLHF	TGCAGTGCTTTAGACAGGGGGACGAGCTCCTATAATTCACCCCTCCACTTT
TRBV20-1	many	TRBJ2-5	TRBD1	CSAVGQDQETQYF	TGCAGTGCTGTCGGACAGGACCAAGAGACCCAGTACTTC
TRBV5-1	many	TRBJ2-1	TRBD1	CASSLRQGEGEQFF	TGCGCCAGCAGCTTACGACAGGGCGAAGGTGAGCAGTTCTTC
TRBV30	few	TRBJ2-7	TRBD1	CAWSFGQGYEQYF	TGTGCCTGGAGTTTCGGACAGGGCTACGAGCAGTACTTC
TRBV7-9	NA	TRBJ1-1	TRBD1	CASSSGTGGAIGMNTEAFF	TGTGCCAGCAGTAGCGGGACAGGGGGCGCGATCGGGATGAACACTGAAGCTTTCTTT
TRBV12-3/TRBV12-4	many	TRBJ2-1	NA	CASSPPEGYEQFF	TGTGCCAGCAGTCCCCCGGAAGGGTATGAGCAGTTCTTC
TRBV5-1	NA	TRBJ1-1	NA	CASRTKQGGMNTEAFF	TGCGCCAGCAGGACTAAACAGGGAGGAATGAACACTGAAGCTTTCTTT
TRBV20-1	many	TRBJ2-3	NA	CSARGGTVVRTDTQYF	TGCAGTGCTCGAGGGGGTACGGTCGTTCGGACGGATACGCAGTATTTT
TRBV7-2	NA	TRBJ1-1	NA	CASSLAKVAEAFF	TGTGCCAGCAGCTTAGCGAAGGTCGCTGAAGCTTTCTTT
TRBV20-1	many	TRBJ1-5	NA	CSARDRRAGRQPQHF	TGCAGTGCTAGAGATCGCAGGGCAGGGAGGCAGCCCCAGCATTTT
TRBV7-2	many	TRBJ2-3	NA	CASSLLGTDTQYF	TGTGCCAGCAGCTTGCTAGGCACAGATACGCAGTATTTT
TRBV20-1	many	TRBJ2-1	TRBD2	CSGTREGNEQFF	TGCAGTGGGACTAGGGAGGGTAATGAGCAGTTCTTC
TRBV20-1	many	TRBJ1-6	NA	CSARVGDIYNSPLHF	TGCAGTGCTAGAGTTGGAGACATTTATAATTCACCCCTCCACTTT